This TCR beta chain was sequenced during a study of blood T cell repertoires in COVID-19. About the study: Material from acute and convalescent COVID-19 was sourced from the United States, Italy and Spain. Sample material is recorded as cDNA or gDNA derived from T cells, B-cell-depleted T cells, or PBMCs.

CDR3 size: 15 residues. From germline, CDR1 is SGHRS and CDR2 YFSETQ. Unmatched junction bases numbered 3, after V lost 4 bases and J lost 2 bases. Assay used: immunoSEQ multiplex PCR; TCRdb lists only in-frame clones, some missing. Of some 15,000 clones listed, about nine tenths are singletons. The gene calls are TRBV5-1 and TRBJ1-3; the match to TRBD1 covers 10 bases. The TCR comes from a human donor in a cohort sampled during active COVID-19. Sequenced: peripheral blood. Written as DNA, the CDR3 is TGCGCCAGCAGCGGACAGGGGGTACCTGGAAACACCATATATTTT. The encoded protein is CASSGQGVPGNTIYF.